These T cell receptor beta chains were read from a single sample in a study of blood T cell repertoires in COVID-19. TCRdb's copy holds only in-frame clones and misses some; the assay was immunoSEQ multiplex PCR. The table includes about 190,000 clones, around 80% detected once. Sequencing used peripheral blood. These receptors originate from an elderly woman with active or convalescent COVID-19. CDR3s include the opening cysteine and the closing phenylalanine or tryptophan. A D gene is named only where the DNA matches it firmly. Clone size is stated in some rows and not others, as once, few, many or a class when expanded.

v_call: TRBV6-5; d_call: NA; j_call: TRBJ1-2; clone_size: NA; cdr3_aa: CASSYSKQHYGYTF; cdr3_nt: TGTGCCAGCAGTTACTCGAAACAGCACTATGGCTACACCTTC
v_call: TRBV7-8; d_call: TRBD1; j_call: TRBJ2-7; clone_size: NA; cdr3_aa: CASSPHQRQGSYEQYF; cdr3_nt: TGTGCCAGCAGCCCCCACCAGCGACAGGGCTCCTACGAGCAGTACTTC
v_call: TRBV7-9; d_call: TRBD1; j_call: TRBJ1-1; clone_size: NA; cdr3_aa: CASSLSRDSAKAFF; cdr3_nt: TGTGCCAGCAGCTTGTCCAGGGACAGCGCTAAAGCTTTCTTT
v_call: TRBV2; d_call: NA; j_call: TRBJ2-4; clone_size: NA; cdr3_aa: CASSDPGKGKNIQYF; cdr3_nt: TGTGCCAGCAGTGATCCGGGGAAGGGCAAAAACATTCAGTACTTC
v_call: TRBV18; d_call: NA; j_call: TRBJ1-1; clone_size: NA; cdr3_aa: CASSPNIQAMGNTEAFF; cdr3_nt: TGTGCCAGCTCACCGAATATTCAGGCGATGGGGAACACTGAAGCTTTCTTT
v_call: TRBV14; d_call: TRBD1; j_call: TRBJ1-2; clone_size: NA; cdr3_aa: CASSRGGQGPRDGYTF; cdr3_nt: TGTGCCAGCAGCCGGGGAGGACAGGGGCCGAGGGATGGCTACACCTTC
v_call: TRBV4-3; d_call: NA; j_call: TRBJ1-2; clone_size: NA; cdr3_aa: CASSQDWGRGGDGYTF; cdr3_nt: TGCGCCAGCAGCCAGGACTGGGGCAGAGGGGGGGATGGCTACACCTTC
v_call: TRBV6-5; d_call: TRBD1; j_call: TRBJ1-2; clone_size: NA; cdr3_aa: CASRSGQGTYTF; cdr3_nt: TGTGCCAGCAGGTCGGGACAGGGAACCTACACCTTC
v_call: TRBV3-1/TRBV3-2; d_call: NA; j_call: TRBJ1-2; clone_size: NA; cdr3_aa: CASSPTGGGDNTF; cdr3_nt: TGTGCCAGCAGCCCCACAGGCGGGGGGGATAACACCTTC
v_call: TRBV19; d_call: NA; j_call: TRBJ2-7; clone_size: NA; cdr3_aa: CASNPGPWGTYEQYF; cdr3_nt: TGTGCCAGTAACCCAGGGCCATGGGGCACCTACGAGCAGTACTTC
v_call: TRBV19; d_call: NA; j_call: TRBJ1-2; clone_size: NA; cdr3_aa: CASSMTQELNYGYTF; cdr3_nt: TGTGCCAGTAGTATGACACAGGAATTAAACTATGGCTACACCTTC
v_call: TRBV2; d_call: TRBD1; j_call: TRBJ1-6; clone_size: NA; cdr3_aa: CASSPGQGGSPLHF; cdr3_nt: TGTGCCAGCTCCCCCGGACAGGGAGGATCACCCCTCCACTTT
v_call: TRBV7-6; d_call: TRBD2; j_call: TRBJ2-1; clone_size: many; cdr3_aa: CASSLSSGGLYNEQFF; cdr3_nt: TGTGCCAGCAGCTTGTCTAGCGGGGGACTCTACAATGAGCAGTTCTTC
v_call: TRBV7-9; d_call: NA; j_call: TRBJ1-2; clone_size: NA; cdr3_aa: CASRYGPEGIGYTF; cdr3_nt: TGTGCCAGCAGGTATGGGCCTGAAGGTATCGGCTACACCTTC
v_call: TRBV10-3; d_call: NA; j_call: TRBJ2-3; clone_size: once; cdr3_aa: CAIRKLEADTQYF; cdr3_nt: TGTGCCATCAGGAAGCTGGAGGCAGATACGCAGTATTTT
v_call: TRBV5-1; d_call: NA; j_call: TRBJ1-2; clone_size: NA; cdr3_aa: CASSLAGAGVGGYTF; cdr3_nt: TGCGCCAGCAGCTTGGCCGGGGCAGGGGTTGGCGGCTACACCTTC
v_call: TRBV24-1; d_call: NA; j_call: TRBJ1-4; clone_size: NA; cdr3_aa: CATIETGGQQVHLGEKLFF; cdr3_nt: TGTGCCACCATTGAGACAGGTGGACAGCAGGTTCACTTGGGTGAAAAACTGTTTTTT
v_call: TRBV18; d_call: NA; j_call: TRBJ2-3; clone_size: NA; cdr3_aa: CASSPPVRAASHGQYF; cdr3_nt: TGTGCCAGCTCACCACCGGTCAGGGCCGCTTCCCATGGGCAGTATTTT
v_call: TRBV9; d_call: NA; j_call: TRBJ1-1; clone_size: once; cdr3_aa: CASSPRGGISEAFF; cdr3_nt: TGTGCCAGCAGCCCCCGGGGGGGAATCTCTGAAGCTTTCTTT
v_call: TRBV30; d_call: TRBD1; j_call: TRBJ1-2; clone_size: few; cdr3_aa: CAWSAIRTGLGYTF; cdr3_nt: TGTGCCTGGAGTGCCATCCGGACAGGGCTTGGCTACACCTTC
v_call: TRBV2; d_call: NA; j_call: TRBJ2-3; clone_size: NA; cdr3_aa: CASSEAGGGTDTQYF; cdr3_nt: TGTGCCAGCAGTGAGGCTGGAGGGGGCACAGATACGCAGTATTTT
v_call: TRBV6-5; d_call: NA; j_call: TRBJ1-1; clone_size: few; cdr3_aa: CASSYSSGVNTEAFF; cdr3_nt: TGTGCCAGCAGTTACTCGTCAGGGGTTAACACTGAAGCTTTCTTT
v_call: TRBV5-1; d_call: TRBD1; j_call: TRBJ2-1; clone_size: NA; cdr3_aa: CASSLPTGVDEQFF; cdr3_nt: TGCGCCAGCAGCCTACCTACAGGGGTCGATGAGCAGTTCTTC
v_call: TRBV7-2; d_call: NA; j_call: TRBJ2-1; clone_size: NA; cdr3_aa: CASSLASGGPYNEQFF; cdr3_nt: TGTGCCAGCAGCTTAGCCTCGGGGGGCCCCTACAATGAGCAGTTCTTC
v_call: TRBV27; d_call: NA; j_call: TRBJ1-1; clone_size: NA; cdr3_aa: CASSPLLNTEAFF; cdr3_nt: TGTGCCAGCAGCCCCCTCTTGAACACTGAAGCTTTCTTT
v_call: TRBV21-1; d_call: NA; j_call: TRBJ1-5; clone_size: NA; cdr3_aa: CASSNVVSNQPQHF; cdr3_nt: TGTGCCAGCAGCAATGTCGTGAGCAATCAGCCCCAGCATTTT
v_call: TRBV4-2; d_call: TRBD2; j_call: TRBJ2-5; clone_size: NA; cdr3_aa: CASSQASGGARRETQYF; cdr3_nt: TGTGCCAGCAGCCAAGCTAGCGGGGGGGCCCGACGTGAGACCCAGTACTTC
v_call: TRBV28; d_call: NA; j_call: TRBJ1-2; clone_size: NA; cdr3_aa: CASSATVGYTF; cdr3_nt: TGTGCCAGCAGTGCTACAGTTGGCTACACCTTC
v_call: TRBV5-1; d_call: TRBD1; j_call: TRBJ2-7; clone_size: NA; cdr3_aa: CASSLGQGIDYEQYF; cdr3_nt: TGCGCCAGCAGCTTGGGACAGGGTATCGACTACGAGCAGTACTTC
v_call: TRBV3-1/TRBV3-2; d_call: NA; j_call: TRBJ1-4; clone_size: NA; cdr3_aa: CASSSVEKLFF; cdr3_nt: TGTGCCAGCAGCTCCGTCGAAAAACTGTTTTTT
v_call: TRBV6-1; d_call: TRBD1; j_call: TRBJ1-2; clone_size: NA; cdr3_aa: CASSEDPGGNGYTF; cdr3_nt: TGTGCCAGCAGTGAAGATCCAGGGGGCAATGGCTACACCTTC
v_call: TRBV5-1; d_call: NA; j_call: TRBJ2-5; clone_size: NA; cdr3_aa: CASSLGAGGETQYF; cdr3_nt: TGCGCCAGCAGCTTGGGGGCTGGGGGCGAGACCCAGTACTTC
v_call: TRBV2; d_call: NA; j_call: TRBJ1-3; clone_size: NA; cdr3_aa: CASSGDGGNSPGNTIYF; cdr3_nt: TGTGCCAGCAGTGGGGATGGGGGGAATTCTCCTGGAAACACCATATATTTT
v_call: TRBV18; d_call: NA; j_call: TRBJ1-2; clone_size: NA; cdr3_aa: CASSPDRPYGYTF; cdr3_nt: TGTGCCAGCTCCCCTGACAGGCCCTATGGCTACACCTTC
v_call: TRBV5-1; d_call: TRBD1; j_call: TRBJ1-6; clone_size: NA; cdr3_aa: CASNPSTGGSSPLHF; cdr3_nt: TGCGCCAGCAACCCATCAACAGGGGGGAGTTCACCCCTCCACTTT
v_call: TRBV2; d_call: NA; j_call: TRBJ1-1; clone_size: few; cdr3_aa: CASRDKGGEAFF; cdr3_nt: TGTGCCAGCAGGGACAAGGGAGGTGAAGCTTTCTTT
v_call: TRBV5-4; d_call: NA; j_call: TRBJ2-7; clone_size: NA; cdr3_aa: CASSLAPSYEQYF; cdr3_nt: TGTGCCAGCAGCTTGGCCCCATCCTACGAGCAGTACTTC
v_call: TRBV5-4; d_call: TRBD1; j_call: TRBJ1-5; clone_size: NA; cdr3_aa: CALGTGGNQPQHF; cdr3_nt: TGTGCCCTTGGGACAGGTGGCAATCAGCCCCAGCATTTT
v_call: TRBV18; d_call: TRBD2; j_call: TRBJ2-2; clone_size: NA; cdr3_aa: CASSPPLTSGAGELFF; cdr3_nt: TGTGCCAGCTCACCACCGCTGACTAGCGGGGCGGGGGAGCTGTTTTTT
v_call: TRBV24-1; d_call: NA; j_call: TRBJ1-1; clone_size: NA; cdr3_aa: CATSDPRGGNTEAFF; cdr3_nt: TGTGCCACCAGTGATCCCCGGGGGGGGAACACTGAAGCTTTCTTT
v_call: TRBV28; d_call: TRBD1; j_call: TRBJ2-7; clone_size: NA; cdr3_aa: CASSFGTGPYEQYF; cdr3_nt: TGTGCCAGCAGTTTCGGGACAGGGCCGTACGAGCAGTACTTC
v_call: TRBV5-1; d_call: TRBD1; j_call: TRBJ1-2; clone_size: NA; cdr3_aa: CASSVYPGQAYGYTF; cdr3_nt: TGCGCCAGCAGCGTCTACCCGGGACAGGCCTATGGCTACACCTTC
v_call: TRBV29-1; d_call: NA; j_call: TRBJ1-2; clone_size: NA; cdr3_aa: CSVSSSTGNYGYTF; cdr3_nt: TGCAGCGTTTCCTCTTCGACTGGGAACTATGGCTACACCTTC
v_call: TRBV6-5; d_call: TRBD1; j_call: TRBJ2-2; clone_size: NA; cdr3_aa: CASRKTGVGELFF; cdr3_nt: TGTGCCAGCAGAAAAACAGGGGTAGGGGAGCTGTTTTTT
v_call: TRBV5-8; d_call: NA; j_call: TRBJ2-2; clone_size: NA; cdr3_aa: CASSLVLSGTGELFF; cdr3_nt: TGTGCCAGCAGCTTGGTCTTGTCGGGCACCGGGGAGCTGTTTTTT
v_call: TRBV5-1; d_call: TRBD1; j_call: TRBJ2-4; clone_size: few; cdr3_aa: CASSPGTGKNIQYF; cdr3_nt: TGCGCCAGCAGCCCGGGGACAGGGAAAAACATTCAGTACTTC
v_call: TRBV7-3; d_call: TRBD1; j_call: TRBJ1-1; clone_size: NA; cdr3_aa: CASSTNRGLTEAFF; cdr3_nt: TGTGCCAGCAGCACCAACAGGGGGCTAACTGAAGCTTTCTTT
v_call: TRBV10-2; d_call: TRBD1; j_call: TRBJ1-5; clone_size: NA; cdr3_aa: CASRDGTVINQPQHF; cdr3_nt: TGCGCCAGCAGGGATGGGACAGTGATCAATCAGCCCCAGCATTTT
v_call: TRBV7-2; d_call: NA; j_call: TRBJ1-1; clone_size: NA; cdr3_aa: CASSLVGRVQYTEAFF; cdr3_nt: TGTGCCAGCAGCTTAGTGGGCAGGGTTCAGTACACTGAAGCTTTCTTT
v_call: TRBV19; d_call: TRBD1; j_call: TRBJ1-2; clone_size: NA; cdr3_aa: CASSIVLDRGNGYTF; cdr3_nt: TGTGCCAGTAGTATAGTCCTGGACAGGGGGAATGGCTACACCTTC
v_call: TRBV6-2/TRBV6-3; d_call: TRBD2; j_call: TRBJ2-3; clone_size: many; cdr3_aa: CASSRASGLHTQYF; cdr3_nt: TGTGCCAGCAGTAGAGCTAGCGGGCTTCATACGCAGTATTTT
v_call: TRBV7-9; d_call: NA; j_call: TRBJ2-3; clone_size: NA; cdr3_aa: CASSLQRRQSTNTQYF; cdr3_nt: TGTGCCAGCAGCTTACAACGCCGACAGAGCACAAATACGCAGTATTTT
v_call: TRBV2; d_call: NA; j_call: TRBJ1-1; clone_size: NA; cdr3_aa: CASSGGWNTEAFF; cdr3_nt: TGTGCCAGCAGTGGCGGTTGGAACACTGAAGCTTTCTTT
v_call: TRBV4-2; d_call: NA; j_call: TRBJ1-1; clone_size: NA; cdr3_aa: CASSQVGGVPEAFF; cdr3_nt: TGTGCCAGCAGCCAAGTCGGGGGAGTTCCTGAAGCTTTCTTT
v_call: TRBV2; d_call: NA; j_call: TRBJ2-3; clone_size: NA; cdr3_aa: CASSEFRHQGSTDTQYF; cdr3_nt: TGTGCCAGCAGTGAATTCCGGCATCAGGGTAGCACAGATACGCAGTATTTT